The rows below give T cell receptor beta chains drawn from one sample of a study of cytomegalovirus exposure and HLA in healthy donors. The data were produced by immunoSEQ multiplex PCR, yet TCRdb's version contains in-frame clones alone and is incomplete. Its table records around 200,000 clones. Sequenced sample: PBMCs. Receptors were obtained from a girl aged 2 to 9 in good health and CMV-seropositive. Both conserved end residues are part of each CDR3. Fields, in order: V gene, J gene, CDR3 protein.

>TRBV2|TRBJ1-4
CASSGPPGGPLNEKLFF
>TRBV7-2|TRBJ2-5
CASSHRGIRQETQYF
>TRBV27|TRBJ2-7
CASSLRGRTYEQYF
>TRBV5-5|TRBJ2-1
CASSLDGNEQFF
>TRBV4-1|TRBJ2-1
CASSQTTVRRIDEQFF
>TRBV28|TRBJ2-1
CASSWRELAAYNEQFF
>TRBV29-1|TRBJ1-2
CSVPTTLREDRTYGYTF
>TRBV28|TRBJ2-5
CASKAGGLPGGGTQYF
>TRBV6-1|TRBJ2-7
CASTEGASGSSEQYF
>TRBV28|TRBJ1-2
CASSPLGANYGYTF
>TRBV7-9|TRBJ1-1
CASSYDRASGKAFF
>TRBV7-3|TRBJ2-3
CASSLMGLAGGLQTDTQYF
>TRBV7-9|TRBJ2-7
CASSPWTSENEQYF
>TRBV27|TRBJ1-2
CASSPDRVYGYTF
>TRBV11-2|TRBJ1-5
CASSWTGSNQPQHF
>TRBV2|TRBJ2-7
CASSVFGREAPSYEQYF
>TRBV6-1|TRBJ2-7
CATGLAGGPGYEQYF
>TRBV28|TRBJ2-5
CASNALAVQETQYF
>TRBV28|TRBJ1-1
CASSSAGEAGTEAFF
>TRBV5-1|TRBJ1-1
CASSSRPGGNTEAFF
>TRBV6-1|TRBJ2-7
CASSQGWSGYEQYF
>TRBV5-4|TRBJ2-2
CASSLGVTGVSGELFF
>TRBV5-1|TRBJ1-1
CASRATGVANTEAFF
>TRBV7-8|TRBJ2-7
CASSQRQGLTYEQYF
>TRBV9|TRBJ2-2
CASSVEGPQGLFF
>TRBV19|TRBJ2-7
CASSMPSGGDYEQYF
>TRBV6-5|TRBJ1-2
CASSYSALRDGYTF
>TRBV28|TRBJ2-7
CASIPGQGIQGEQYF
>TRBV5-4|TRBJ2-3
CASSTGGLAGGPGPDTQYF
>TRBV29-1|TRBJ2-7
CSVGYRADEQYF
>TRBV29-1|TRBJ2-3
CSDQRLLTDTQYF
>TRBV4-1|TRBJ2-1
CASSQVVAKRERGNEQFF
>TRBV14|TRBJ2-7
CASSQDLERDRPYYEQYF
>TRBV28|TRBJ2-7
CASRTGTSGTYEQYF
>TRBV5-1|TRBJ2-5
CASSLAVTGTSVLETQYF
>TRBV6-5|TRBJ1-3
CASSPHLSGNTIYF
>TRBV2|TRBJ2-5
CASRSGHEETQYF
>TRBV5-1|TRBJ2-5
CASSPTTSGRQETQYF
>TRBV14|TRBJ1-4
CASSQDSWYRGNEKLFF
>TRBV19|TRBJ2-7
CASSPTSGRAYEQYF
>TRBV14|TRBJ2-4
CASSQDEGYIQYF
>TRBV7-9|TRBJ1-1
CASSLLNTEAFF
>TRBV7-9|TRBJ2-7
CASSFGSLSYEQYF
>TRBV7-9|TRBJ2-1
CASFRTGAYNEQFF
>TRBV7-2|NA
CASSSTGTDYYEQYF
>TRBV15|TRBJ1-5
CATSPPGTGVQPQHF
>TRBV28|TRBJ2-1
CASQARGSSYNEQFF
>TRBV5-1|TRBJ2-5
CASSLQETQYF
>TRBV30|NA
CAWNGGGYEQYF
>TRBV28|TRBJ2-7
CATRTDGRAPTGQYF
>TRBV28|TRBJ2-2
CASSFPPGSDPGELFF
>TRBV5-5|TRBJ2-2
CASSFSSDRDTGELFF
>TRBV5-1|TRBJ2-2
CASSLEGRTTGELFF
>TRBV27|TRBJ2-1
CASISPYNEQFF
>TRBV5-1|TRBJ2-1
CASSSRTGSNYNEQFF